One sample yielded the 16 T cell receptor beta chains listed below, sequenced in a study of T cells in Graves' hyperthyroidism and ophthalmopathy. Regions amplified from RNA transcripts were the TCR beta CDR3 regions. RT-PCR in the first round (using the HTBI primer set) targeted the TCR CDR3. A single record per CDR3 protein comes from TCRdb applying MiXCR to the multiplex PCR reads. The sample shows about 400,000 distinct CDR3 sequences, around 15% of them seen only once. The sequenced sample was blood. The receptor set was obtained from a man aged 45-65 years with Graves' ophthalmopathy.

The sample holds many counts of this clonotype. The chain employs TRBV30 and TRBJ2-7; a possible D gene is TRBD1 (5 bases). Germline V gives CDR1 GTSNPN, CDR2 SVGIG (reference sequence). The CDR3 is 11 amino acids. V lost 5 bases, J lost 2 bases, and 7 bases lay in between. Here the CDR3 DNA reads TGTGCCTGGGGACATACCTACGAGCAGTACTTC. The encoded protein is CAWGHTYEQYF.

Many counts were recorded for this clonotype. The V call is TRBV2, the J call TRBJ2-7; 10 bases line up with TRBD2. The CDR3 spans 15 residues. Per the germline V gene, CDR1 is SNHLY and CDR2 is FYNNEI. V lost 7 bases to trimming and J lost 6 bases; unmatched junction nucleotides: 12. The CDR3 reads CASTRASGRPPEQYF. The DNA for the CDR3 is TGTGCCAGCACAAGGGCTAGCGGGAGACCGCCCGAGCAGTACTTC.

This clonotype was seen a few times. The V and J genes are TRBV7-9 and TRBJ2-6; D not certain. The germline V gene has CDR1 SEHNR and CDR2 FQNEAQ (reference sequence). V was trimmed by 2 bases and J by 4 bases, leaving 21 bases between them. This CDR3 has 19 amino acids. CDR3 sequence reads: CASSLFHGYRASGANVLTF. The CDR3, as DNA: TGTGCCAGCAGCTTATTTCATGGCTACCGTGCATCGGGGGCCAACGTCCTGACTTTC.

This clonotype was seen at least ten times. The chain uses TRBV20-1 and TRBJ1-1; unclear D gene. The CDR3 length is 15 residues. Trimming cost V 1 base and J 4 bases, with 16 bases left between them. Germline V gene lookup returns CDR1 DFQATT and CDR2 SNEGSKA (reference sequence). The CDR3 here is CSARARTGIGTEAFF. CDR3 nucleotide sequence: TGCAGTGCTAGAGCCCGGACGGGGATTGGCACTGAAGCTTTCTTT.

At least ten counts were recorded for this clonotype. This chain links TRBV28 with TRBJ2-1; 9 positions match TRBD2. The germline V gene has CDR1 MDHEN and CDR2 SYDVKM. The V segment lost 5 bases and the J segment 8 bases; nucleotides outside the gene matches: 16. The CDR3 has 17 amino acids. The CDR3 DNA follows: TGTGCCAGCAGTGGGAGGGGGGCTAGCGGGAATGTCGATGAGCAGTTCTTC. Residues: CASSGRGASGNVDEQFF.

This clonotype appeared many times. The chain links TRBV7-9 to TRBJ2-3; the match to TRBD2 covers 8 bases. CDR1 and CDR2 from the germline V gene are SEHNR and FQNEAQ (reference sequence). With 7 bases clipped from V and 4 bases from J, the junction kept 10 bases outside the gene matches. The CDR3 has 15 residues. As DNA, the CDR3 is TGTGCCAGCATCCAGCGGGAGTCGGATTCAGATACGCAGTATTTT. It encodes CASIQRESDSDTQYF.

This clonotype occurred a few times. The V and J genes are TRBV2 and TRBJ2-2, with 14 bases aligning to TRBD2. The CDR3 is 17 amino acids. Germline trimming cut 5 bases from V and 7 bases from J; bases unmatched to any gene: 9. Germline V gene lookup returns CDR1 SNHLY and CDR2 FYNNEI. The CDR3 region has the DNA TGTGCCAGCAGTCTGACTAGCGGGAGGGCCCTGGGCGGGGAGCTGTTTTTT. This translates into CASSLTSGRALGGELFF.

Worth noting for this clonotype: Given a much more abundant clone one base away, this may be a read error. The chain couples TRBV2 to TRBJ2-5, with 11 bases lining up with TRBD1. Germline CDR1 reads SNHLY; CDR2 reads FYNNEI. The CDR3 extends over 14 amino acids. CDR3 DNA sequence: TGTACCAGCAGCGGGACAGGGGGATTCCAGACCCAGTACTTC. Its protein product is CTSSGTGGFQTQYF.

This clonotype was found a few times. The CDR3 sequence: CASSLMMSLPGSGANVLTF. The CDR3 region has the DNA TGTGCCAGCAGCTTGATGATGAGCTTACCCGGCTCTGGGGCCAACGTCCTGACTTTC. The chain links TRBV5-5 to TRBJ2-6; D remains unclear. CDR1 and CDR2 (germline): SGHKS, YYEKEE (reference sequence). This CDR3 contains 19 residues. Deletions cut 1 base from V and 0 bases from J, with 17 bases between.

The chain recombines TRBV5-1 with TRBJ2-7, with D possibly being TRBD1 (5 bases). V lost 4 bases to trimming and J lost 2 bases, with 16 bases between them. Germline V gene data show CDR1 as SGHRS and CDR2 as YFSETQ. CDR3 length: 15 residues. The CDR3: CASSLPTQGTYEQYF. The CDR3 DNA sequence: TGCGCCAGCAGCCTCCCGACCCAGGGAACCTACGAGCAGTACTTC.

The sample holds many counts of this clonotype. This chain links TRBV2 with TRBJ2-5, with TRBD1 as a possible D gene (7 bases). The CDR3 totals 14 residues. CDR1 is SNHLY, CDR2 FYNNEI, per germline. Trimming took 8 bases from V and 9 from J, leaving 22 bases between them. CDR3 residues: CASGGRDRANPQYF. The CDR3 DNA sequence: TGTGCCAGCGGGGGGCGGGACAGAGCAAACCCCCAGTACTTC.

This chain links TRBV29-1 with TRBJ2-7; D ambiguous. Germline V gene lookup returns CDR1 SQVTM and CDR2 ANQGSEA. Trimming took off 6 bases at V and 3 bases at J, with 18 bases between the two ends. CDR3 length: 14 residues. CDR3 bases: TGCAGCGTCGAACCGGTAGGCGGCCTCTACGAGCAGTACTTC. Translated: CSVEPVGGLYEQYF.

The genes are TRBV6-6 and TRBJ2-3; 9 positions match TRBD2. V lost 0 bases to trimming and J lost 6 bases; unmatched junction nucleotides: 7. In germline, CDR1 is MNHNY, CDR2 SVGAGI (reference sequence). This CDR3 is built from 16 residues. This CDR3 is CASSYSHAGGTDTQYF. The CDR3 bases are TGTGCCAGCAGTTACTCCCACGCGGGAGGGACGGATACGCAGTATTTT.

This clonotype was counted ten times or more. The chain uses TRBV7-3 and TRBJ2-7, with TRBD2 matching over 11 bases. The V segment lost 1 base and the J segment 7 bases; nucleotides outside the gene matches: 9. The CDR3 has 16 residues. CDR1 and CDR2 (germline): SGHTA, FQGTGA. The CDR3 DNA follows: TGTGCCAGCAGCTTAAGATTAGCGGGAGGGCCCGTAGAGCAGTACTTC. Its translation: CASSLRLAGGPVEQYF.

This clonotype was seen more than once but under ten times. The V gene is TRBV12-3 or TRBV12-4, the J gene TRBJ1-5; weak D call: TRBD1 (6 bases). The CDR3 consists of 13 residues. Trimming shortened V by 8 bases and J by 3 bases, and 11 bases separated the two germline ends. The CDR3 nucleotides are TGTGCCAGCGTACAGGGTACCAATCAGCCCCAGCATTTT. Its translation is CASVQGTNQPQHF.

This clonotype was detected ten times or more. Here the CDR3 reads CASSPGRYEQYF. The CDR3 DNA follows: TGTGCCAGCTCACCGGGACGGTACGAGCAGTACTTC. The chain links TRBV18 to TRBJ2-7; the D call may be TRBD1 or TRBD2 (5 bases each). Germline V gene data show CDR1 as KGHSH and CDR2 as LQKENI. The CDR3 totals 12 residues. V was shortened by 3 bases and J by 4 bases, with 7 bases between the two germline ends.